Below are 31 T cell receptor beta chains sequenced from a single sample in a study of blood T cell repertoires in COVID-19. Generated by immunoSEQ multiplex PCR, the TCRdb table keeps only in-frame clones and is missing some. The sample lists fewer than 250,000 clones, 65% to 85% occurring once. Input material: peripheral blood. The receptors here all came from a man aged 50 to 59 with active or convalescent COVID-19.

The chain has TRBV30 and TRBJ1-6, with a tentative D call TRBD1 (6 bases). Germline V CDR1 and CDR2: GTSNPN, SVGIG (reference sequence). There are 14 residues in the CDR3. V was trimmed by 0 bases and J by 7 bases, leaving 10 bases between them. CDR3 DNA sequence: TGTGCCTGGAGTGTAATTAGGGGGAATTCACCCCTCCACTTT. Translation gives CAWSVIRGNSPLHF.

In DNA form, the CDR3 reads TGTGCCAGCTCACCTCGCGGAGGGGGCGCTGGGACTGAAGCTTTCTTT. It encodes CASSPRGGGAGTEAFF. This sequence joins TRBV18 and TRBJ1-1; 7 nucleotides line up with TRBD1. The CDR3 runs to 16 residues. V shed 3 bases, J shed 5 bases, and the junction held 12 bases outside the gene matches. CDR1 is KGHSH, CDR2 LQKENI, per germline.

The chain employs TRBV30 and TRBJ1-3; 12 nucleotides agree with TRBD1. Looked up from germline, CDR1 is GTSNPN and CDR2 is SVGIG (reference sequence). CDR3 length: 16 residues. The ends lost 2 bases at V and 3 bases at J; junction bases unmatched: 5. The CDR3 reads CAWSSGQGAYGNTIYF. The DNA of the CDR3 is TGTGCCTGGAGTTCGGGACAGGGGGCATATGGAAACACCATATATTTT.

This chain joins TRBV5-1 and TRBJ2-4; the match to TRBD2 covers 9 bases. CDR3 length: 14 residues. Germline CDR1 and CDR2: SGHRS and YFSETQ. V lost 4 bases to trimming and J lost 8 bases; unmatched junction nucleotides: 7. For the CDR3, the DNA is TGCGCCAGCAGCGGCGGGAGGGAATGGGACATTCAGTACTTC. This codes for CASSGGREWDIQYF. The complete variable domain, with remaining parts taken from reference TRBV5-1 and TRBJ2-4, reads KAGVTQTPRYLIKTRGQQVTLSCSPISGHRSVSWYQQTPGQGLQFLFEYFSETQRNKGNFPGRFSGRQFSNSRSEMNVSTLELGDSALYLCASSGGREWDIQYFGAGTRLSVL.

This sequence joins TRBV25-1 and TRBJ2-2, with D maybe TRBD2 (6 bases). The germline CDR1 and CDR2 sequences are MGHDK and SYGVNS. The V and J ends lost 3 bases and 6 bases respectively, with 8 bases between them. The CDR3 runs 13 residues. Here the CDR3 reads CASSEPGAGELFF. In DNA, the CDR3 is TGTGCCAGCAGTGAGCCGGGAGCCGGGGAGCTGTTTTTT.

The gene calls are TRBV30 and TRBJ2-1, with 7 bases fitting TRBD1. The junction had 13 bases not matched to a gene; V was cut back by 1 base and J by 7 bases. Germline-derived CDR1 and CDR2 are GTSNPN and SVGIG (reference sequence). The CDR3 totals 16 residues. The CDR3 nucleotides read TGTGCCTGGAGTGAGTCCGCGACAGGGCCTTCGAATGAGCAGTTCTTC. This encodes CAWSESATGPSNEQFF. Looking up the rest from reference TRBV30 and TRBJ2-1 gives the full variable domain: SQTIHQWPATLVQPVGSPLSLECTVEGTSNPNLYWYRQAAGRGLQLLFYSVGIGQISSEVPQNLSASRPQDRQFILSSKKLLLSDSGFYLCAWSESATGPSNEQFFGPGTRLTVL.

The chain employs TRBV11-2 and TRBJ1-1; D remains ambiguous. Germline CDR1 is SGHAT and CDR2 is FQNNGV. The CDR3 sequence is 14 residues long. V was clipped by 5 bases and J by 1 base, with 11 bases between them. The CDR3 DNA reads as TGTGCCAGCAGCCTTCGGAGGTCGAACACTGAAGCTTTCTTT. Translating it yields CASSLRRSNTEAFF.

The chain employs TRBV5-1 and TRBJ2-7; 7 bases are a match to TRBD2. From germline, CDR1 is SGHRS and CDR2 YFSETQ. The CDR3 runs 17 residues. The V and J ends lost 3 bases and 5 bases, in that order; junction bases with no gene match: 17. CDR3 in amino acids: CASSSPGGSIGFHEQYF. The CDR3 nucleotides are TGCGCCAGCAGCTCCCCCGGGGGGTCTATAGGGTTCCACGAGCAGTACTTC.

The chain employs TRBV11-3 and TRBJ2-3; maybe TRBD1 (6 bases). The CDR3 has 16 residues. V lost 5 bases, J lost 6 bases, and 21 bases lay in between. Germline CDR1 is SGHNT and CDR2 is YENEEA. The CDR3 nucleotides read TGTGCCAGCAGCCCTGGGGGAGCAGGGACATGGGATACGCAGTATTTT. Translating it yields CASSPGGAGTWDTQYF.

V usage is TRBV7-2 and J usage is TRBJ2-7, with 7 bases aligning to TRBD2. Germline V gives CDR1 SGHTA, CDR2 FQGNSA. V gave up 0 bases and J gave up 6 bases; unmatched junction bases: 5. The length of the CDR3 is 14 residues. The CDR3: CASSLARLATEQYF. The CDR3 coding sequence is TGTGCCAGCAGCTTAGCGCGACTAGCAACCGAGCAGTACTTC.

DNA of the CDR3: TGTGCCACCAGGACCCTTGAGCGCCGCGATGGCTACACCTTC. Translation gives CATRTLERRDGYTF. The chain combines TRBV27 with TRBJ1-2; unclear D gene. This CDR3 contains 14 residues. Germline V gene lookup returns CDR1 MNHEY and CDR2 SMNVEV (reference sequence). Trimming left V 10 bases short and J 6 bases short, with 21 bases between.

The rearrangement uses TRBV19 and TRBJ2-5, with TRBD2 as a possible D gene (6 bases). Between the trimmed V and J ends, which lost 4 bases and 5 bases, there was a span of 20 bases. Per the germline V gene, CDR1 is LNHDA and CDR2 is SQIVND (reference sequence). The CDR3 extends over 16 amino acids. CDR3 nucleotides: TGTGCCAGTAGTACCCTGTTGGCCACTGGAGGGGAGACCCAGTACTTC. Protein product: CASSTLLATGGETQYF.

V usage is TRBV9 and J usage is TRBJ1-1; D remains ambiguous. From germline, CDR1 is SGDLS and CDR2 YYNGEE. Trimming removed 2 bases from V and 6 bases from J, with 11 bases in between. This CDR3 has 13 residues. CDR3 bases: TGTGCCAGCAGCGTCCCGGGGAGGCCTGAAGCTTTCTTT. Its protein product is CASSVPGRPEAFF.

The chain couples TRBV3-1 (or the pseudogene TRBV3-2) to TRBJ1-1; the D gene is possibly TRBD1 (5 bases). The CDR3 is 14 amino acids. Germline V lookup: CDR1 LGHDT, CDR2 YNNKEL (reference sequence). The V end was cut by 6 bases, the J end by 4 bases, with 15 bases between. CDR3 residues: CASRLFDRGTEAFF. The CDR3 coding sequence is TGTGCCAGCAGACTATTTGATAGGGGCACTGAAGCTTTCTTT.

This sequence joins TRBV7-2 and TRBJ2-1; 12 bases line up with TRBD2. V shed 4 bases and J 9 bases; nucleotides not matched to a gene: 10. The V gene's germline CDR1 is SGHTA and CDR2 FQGNSA. This CDR3 contains 16 residues. The CDR3, as DNA: TGTGCCAGCAGCTCCCCGGGGACTAGCGGGTGGCCTGAGCAGTTCTTC. Encoded protein: CASSSPGTSGWPEQFF.

The chain links TRBV11-2 to TRBJ1-6; the D gene is possibly TRBD1 (5 bases). V was shortened by 2 bases and J by 13 bases, with 18 bases between the two germline ends. Germline lookup yields CDR1 SGHAT and CDR2 FQNNGV. The CDR3 has 15 amino acids. The CDR3 nucleotides are TGTGCCAGCAGCTTACGTCAGGGCCTTTTTGCCCCCCTCCACTTT. This sequence encodes CASSLRQGLFAPLHF.

The chain carries TRBV29-1 and TRBJ1-1, with D perhaps matching TRBD1 (6 bases). This CDR3 comprises 13 residues. V lost 6 bases to trimming and J lost 6 bases, with 17 bases between them. Germline CDR1 SQVTM, CDR2 ANQGSEA. CDR3 in DNA: TGCAGCGTCTGTCAGGGGCGCGGAGCTGAAGCTTTCTTT. This translates into CSVCQGRGAEAFF.

This clone was seen a single time. In DNA, the CDR3 is TGCGCCAGCAGCCAAGGGACAGGGACCTACGAGCAGTACTTC. Translating gives CASSQGTGTYEQYF. J is TRBJ2-7 and V is TRBV4-1; 8 positions agree with TRBD1. This CDR3 comprises 14 residues. Germline V gene sequence: CDR1 MGHRA, CDR2 YSYEKL. Trimming took 1 base from V and 2 from J; bases not matched to a gene: 1.

The rearrangement joins TRBV5-1 to TRBJ1-4; D perhaps matches TRBD1 (6 bases). Germline V lookup: CDR1 SGHRS, CDR2 YFSETQ. V was shortened by 6 bases and J by 6 bases, with 18 bases between the two germline ends. The CDR3 loop spans 15 amino acids. The DNA for the CDR3 is TGCGCCAGCAACCCCGGGGGGGCGCGAGATGAAAAACTGTTTTTT. This codes for CASNPGGARDEKLFF.

The chain links TRBV3-1 (or the pseudogene TRBV3-2) to TRBJ2-5; D is unresolved. Germline CDR1 LGHDT, CDR2 YNNKEL (reference sequence). This CDR3 is 13 amino acids long. V lost 4 bases and J 4 bases, leaving 10 bases between the germline ends. The CDR3 protein is CASSPPHGETQYF. Written as DNA, the CDR3 is TGTGCCAGCAGCCCCCCCCACGGAGAGACCCAGTACTTC.

The chain links TRBV5-6 to TRBJ2-7; D gene uncertain. Germline CDR1 reads SGHDT; CDR2 reads YYEEEE. V lost 4 bases and J lost 5, with 13 bases in between. The CDR3 has 13 residues. For the CDR3, the DNA is TGTGCCAGCAGCATTGACTCTGCCCACGAGCAGTACTTC. Amino acids: CASSIDSAHEQYF.

The chain couples TRBV18 to TRBJ1-4; 10 nucleotides match TRBD1. From germline, CDR1 is KGHSH and CDR2 LQKENI. CDR3 size: 15 residues. Trimming cost V 5 bases and J 7 bases; bases outside gene matches: 7. The CDR3, as DNA: TGTGCCAGCTCATCTGGACAGGGGGACGCTGAAAAACTGTTTTTT. This codes for CASSSGQGDAEKLFF.

The chain carries TRBV5-4 and TRBJ2-7, with 12 bases matching TRBD1. In germline, CDR1 is SGHNT, CDR2 YYREEE (reference sequence). V was clipped by 4 bases and J by 4 bases; unmatched bases: 3. CDR3 length: 14 amino acids. The CDR3 region has the DNA TGTGCCAGCAGCCTGGGACAGGGGGCTTACGAGCAGTACTTC. Translating it yields CASSLGQGAYEQYF.

This chain links TRBV6-1 with TRBJ1-6; the D is unclear. Per germline, CDR1 MNHNS and CDR2 SASEGT. CDR3 length: 17 amino acids. The V and J ends lost 4 bases and 0 bases respectively, with 13 bases between them. The DNA for the CDR3 is TGTGCCAGCAGTGGCGGGAGGCGATACTCCTATAATTCACCCCTCCACTTT. Its translation is CASSGGRRYSYNSPLHF.

This clone was seen just once. V gene TRBV19 combines with J gene TRBJ1-1, with TRBD1 as a possible D gene (5 bases). The CDR3 runs to 14 residues. Germline V gene lookup returns CDR1 LNHDA and CDR2 SQIVND (reference sequence). V gave up 6 bases and J gave up 1 base, with 12 bases separating them. The CDR3 nucleotides are TGTGCCAGTAGCTATGGGCAGGGGAACACTGAAGCTTTCTTT. Its translation is CASSYGQGNTEAFF.

This clone was seen once. The chain recombines TRBV12-5 with TRBJ1-1; a possible D gene is TRBD1 (6 bases). The CDR3 sequence is 14 residues long. V was clipped by 6 bases and J by 0 bases, with 11 bases between them. Looked up from germline, CDR1 is LGHNT and CDR2 is FRNRAP. CDR3 in amino acids: CASGSQGMNTEAFF. The CDR3 nucleotides read TGTGCTAGTGGCTCTCAGGGGATGAACACTGAAGCTTTCTTT.

The CDR3 nucleotides are TGTGCCAGCAGCCCAGACAGGTTCGTCTATGGCTACACCTTC. Amino acid sequence: CASSPDRFVYGYTF. The chain couples TRBV5-4 to TRBJ1-2, with D perhaps matching TRBD1 (6 bases). V was cut by 4 bases and J by 4 bases, with 14 bases left in between. CDR3 length: 14 residues. Germline CDR1 and CDR2: SGHNT and YYREEE (reference sequence).

The rearrangement uses TRBV3-1 (or the pseudogene TRBV3-2) and TRBJ2-3; 8 bases are a match to TRBD1. This CDR3 is built from 14 residues. V gave up 4 bases and J gave up 2 bases; unmatched junction bases: 2. Germline CDR1 is LGHDT and CDR2 is YNNKEL (reference sequence). The chain's CDR3 is CASSRQGSTDTQYF. CDR3 bases: TGTGCCAGCAGCCGACAGGGGTCCACAGATACGCAGTATTTT.

V and J are TRBV30 and TRBJ2-2; D gene uncertain. CDR1 and CDR2 from the germline V gene are GTSNPN and SVGIG (reference sequence). Trimming removed 3 bases from V and 4 bases from J, with 3 bases in between. The CDR3 has 11 residues. The CDR3 DNA follows: TGTGCCTGGAGCGGCACCGGGGAGCTGTTTTTT. It codes for CAWSGTGELFF.

Here the CDR3 DNA reads TGTGCCACCGTAGAGGGTCCTAACTATGGCTACACCTTC. This codes for CATVEGPNYGYTF. The chain has TRBV28 and TRBJ1-2; no firm D call. CDR1 is MDHEN, CDR2 SYDVKM, per germline. CDR3 length: 13 amino acids. V was cut by 10 bases and J by 0 bases, with 12 bases left in between.

The rearrangement uses TRBV28 and TRBJ1-2; D ambiguous. The germline CDR1 and CDR2 sequences are MDHEN and SYDVKM. The ends were cut back, 4 bases at V and 8 bases at J, with 11 bases in the middle. There are 12 residues in the CDR3. The CDR3 DNA is TGTGCCAGCAGTTCCGGTCGACTCGGCTACACCTTC. Translated, it gives CASSSGRLGYTF.